Shown below are 16 T cell receptor beta chains from a single sample sequenced in a study of cytomegalovirus exposure and HLA in healthy donors. The primer mix had 60 Vbeta and 13 Jbeta primers. Only in-frame clones appear in the TCRdb table, and some are missing; sequencing was by immunoSEQ multiplex PCR. The sample has about 130,000 clones; 65% to 70% are singletons. The sequenced sample consisted of PBMCs. These receptors originate from a human donor in good health.

This clone was recorded once. The chain uses TRBV11-2 and TRBJ1-4; D is possibly TRBD1 (5 bases). Germline V CDR1 and CDR2: SGHAT, FQNNGV. Trimming took 1 base from V and 4 from J, leaving 10 bases between them. The CDR3 is made up of 15 amino acids. CDR3 DNA sequence: TGTGCCAGCAGCTTAGCCCAGGGTGGTAATGAAAAACTGTTTTTT. Translating gives CASSLAQGGNEKLFF.

The V and J genes are TRBV6-5 and TRBJ2-2; maybe TRBD2 (5 bases). Germline V CDR1 and CDR2: MNHEY, SVGAGI. The germline V and J ends were trimmed by 7 bases and 2 bases, with 11 bases remaining between them. This CDR3 region has 14 residues. The CDR3 loop is CASISGVNTGELFF. The DNA for the CDR3 is TGTGCCAGCATCTCCGGGGTTAACACCGGGGAGCTGTTTTTT.

The gene calls are TRBV28 and TRBJ1-5, with TRBD1 as a possible D gene (6 bases). The CDR3 is 16 residues long. The germline V gene has CDR1 MDHEN and CDR2 SYDVKM. Trimming took off 4 bases at V and 2 bases at J, with 15 bases between the two ends. The CDR3 protein is CASSSGELRRNQPQHF. CDR3 sequence (DNA): TGTGCCAGCAGTTCAGGGGAGCTTCGTCGCAATCAGCCCCAGCATTTT.

The chain recombines TRBV9 with TRBJ2-3; 8 nucleotides align to TRBD2. Germline V gives CDR1 SGDLS, CDR2 YYNGEE. J gave up 3 bases and V 2 bases, and 14 bases lay outside the gene matches. There are 18 residues in the CDR3. The CDR3 is CASSVTALAGGGTDTQYF. CDR3 coding DNA: TGTGCCAGCAGCGTGACCGCTCTAGCGGGCGGTGGGACAGATACGCAGTATTTT. Together with reference TRBV9 and TRBJ2-3, the CDR3 gives the full variable domain: DSGVTQTPKHLITATGQRVTLRCSPRSGDLSVYWYQQSLDQGLQFLIQYYNGEERAKGNILERFSAQQFPDLHSELNLSSLELGDSALYFCASSVTALAGGGTDTQYFGPGTRLTVL.

The gene calls are TRBV18 and TRBJ2-1, with 15 bases aligning to TRBD2. CDR1 KGHSH and CDR2 LQKENI come from the germline V gene. The CDR3 totals 17 residues. Trimming at V came to 3 bases and at J to 7 bases, leaving 7 bases not matched to a gene. The CDR3 reads CASSPVTGTSGRNEQFF. Here the CDR3 DNA reads TGTGCCAGCTCACCTGTTACCGGGACTAGCGGGAGGAATGAGCAGTTCTTC.

The V gene is TRBV18, the J gene TRBJ1-1; tentative D call: TRBD1 (6 bases). The V and J ends lost 3 bases and 6 bases respectively, with 14 bases between them. The CDR3 is made up of 14 amino acids. The germline gives CDR1 KGHSH, CDR2 LQKENI. The CDR3, as DNA: TGTGCCAGCTCACCCCCGACAGGTCGGGCTGAAGCTTTCTTT. This translates into CASSPPTGRAEAFF.

The sample holds one count of this clone. V is TRBV14 and J is TRBJ2-5; D not certain. The CDR3 is 13 residues long. Trimming left V 6 bases short and J 7 bases short, with 15 bases between. Germline V gives CDR1 SGHDN, CDR2 FVKESK. The DNA for the CDR3 is TGTGCCAGCAGTGAGACTGTCATTGGGACCCAGTACTTC. Amino acids: CASSETVIGTQYF.

V gene TRBV10-3 combines with J gene TRBJ2-2; D remains unclear. Trimming removed 8 bases from V and 1 base from J, with 2 bases in between. This CDR3 is 11 amino acids long. Germline CDR1 and CDR2: ENHRY and SYGVKD. CDR3 in DNA: TGTGCCATCCAGAACACCGGGGAGCTGTTTTTT. Translated, it gives CAIQNTGELFF.

This clone has just a few counts. This chain connects TRBV5-1 to TRBJ1-1; D not certain. Per germline, CDR1 SGHRS and CDR2 YFSETQ. Trimming took 4 bases from V and 1 from J, leaving 11 bases between them. This CDR3 region has 14 residues. CDR3 DNA: TGCGCCAGCAGCCCTCGGGATCCGAACACTGAAGCTTTCTTT. Translated, it gives CASSPRDPNTEAFF.

This chain joins TRBV7-3 and TRBJ2-3; the D is unclear. The CDR3 length is 13 residues. Germline CDR1 is SGHTA and CDR2 is FQGTGA. V dropped 5 bases and J dropped 1 base, with 7 bases sitting between them. In DNA form, the CDR3 reads TGTGCCAGCAGCCCCCGCGGCACAGATACGCAGTATTTT. This gives the protein CASSPRGTDTQYF.

In DNA, the CDR3 is TGTGCCAGCAGTGCCACCGCAGTGGCGGGAGAGACCCAGTACTTC. This codes for CASSATAVAGETQYF. The chain employs TRBV27 and TRBJ2-5; D perhaps matches TRBD2 (5 bases). The germline V gene encodes CDR1 MNHEY and CDR2 SMNVEV (reference sequence). This CDR3 comprises 15 residues. Trimming took 5 bases from V and 4 from J, leaving 17 bases between them.

This chain uses TRBV18 with TRBJ2-7, with D possibly matching TRBD1 (5 bases). Per the germline V gene, CDR1 is KGHSH and CDR2 is LQKENI. V lost 0 bases, J lost 4 bases, and 10 bases lay in between. The CDR3 runs to 14 residues. CDR3 loop: CASSPPAGQYEQYF. DNA of the CDR3: TGTGCCAGCTCACCACCGGCAGGGCAGTACGAGCAGTACTTC.

CDR3 in DNA: TGTGCCAGCAGCACCCGGGGGGGCATTTCCTACGAGCAGTACTTC. This gives the protein CASSTRGGISYEQYF. The chain uses TRBV5-4 and TRBJ2-7, with 8 positions matching TRBD2. Germline CDR1 reads SGHNT; CDR2 reads YYREEE (reference sequence). V trimming: 4 bases; J trimming: 1 base; junction bases outside the gene matches: 7. The CDR3 is 15 residues long.

The genes are TRBV11-3 and TRBJ2-3; 12 nucleotides agree with TRBD2. The CDR3 consists of 16 residues. The germline CDR1 and CDR2 sequences are SGHNT and YENEEA. V was pared by 5 bases and J by 0 bases, with 3 bases of the junction left unmatched. The CDR3 nucleotides read TGTGCCAGCAGCCAAGGGACTAGCGGGAGCACAGATACGCAGTATTTT. It encodes CASSQGTSGSTDTQYF.

This sequence joins TRBV28 and TRBJ1-2; D is unresolved. The CDR3 extends over 15 amino acids. CDR1 is MDHEN, CDR2 SYDVKM, per germline. V was cut by 3 bases and J by 2 bases, with 13 bases left in between. CDR3 coding DNA: TGTGCCAGCAGTTTTCTGGTTCGACAAAACTATGGCTACACCTTC. As protein: CASSFLVRQNYGYTF.

This clone appeared once. In nucleotides, the CDR3 is TGTGCCAGCAGCTTAGCTCGCAGGGTAGCCAAAAACATTCAGTACTTC. This translates into CASSLARRVAKNIQYF. The rearrangement joins TRBV7-2 to TRBJ2-4; D is possibly TRBD1 (5 bases). There are 16 residues in the CDR3. V dropped 0 bases and J dropped 0 bases, with 9 bases sitting between them. CDR1 is SGHTA, CDR2 FQGNSA, per germline.